This T cell receptor (beta chain) was found in a study of blood T cells in healthy people across ages. This clonotype was found a few times. Its antigen is undetermined. Healthy Caucasians from Russia aged about 6 to 95 served as donors. Isolated per sample were at least 6.5 million PBMCs. Study results and caveats: Strong correlation was found linking TCR beta diversity to naive T cell percentage.

Sample-barcoded 5' priming and a J-beta primer mix drove a second PCR of about 7 to 12 cycles. TCRdb independently ran MiXCR on the 5' RACE reads; one entry per CDR3 protein. The sample includes 1.5 million to 2 million distinct CDR3 sequences, about 28% seen only once; the top ten take over 7%. This TCR was recovered from a woman in her 30s in good health. Sequenced input: blood.

The DNA for the CDR3 is TGTGCCAGCAGCTTAAACCAGGGAGTTTGGAATGAGCAGTTCTTC. Its translation: CASSLNQGVWNEQFF. The chain carries TRBV7-2 and TRBJ2-1, with D perhaps TRBD1 or TRBD2 (5 bases each). V was clipped by 2 bases and J by 7 bases, with 15 bases between them. The CDR3 is 15 amino acids. The V gene's germline CDR1 is SGHTA and CDR2 FQGNSA.